This T cell receptor (beta chain) stems from a study of cytomegalovirus exposure and HLA in healthy donors. For the study at large: In an earlier analysis, around 120 million unique TCR beta sequences were found from approximately 170 million T cells.

Use of 60 Vbeta and 13 Jbeta primers characterized the PCR. TCRdb keeps only in-frame clones here, not all; method: immunoSEQ multiplex PCR. The sample lists about 160,000 clones; less than 85% were seen once. Study-wide results and caveats: In an earlier analysis, most TCR beta V segments were productive about 87% or about 30% of the time. According to the study, 160 or so TCR beta chains were cytomegalovirus-associated. The authors later found TCR association rates varying by HLA locus, with DRB1 most and HLA-C fewest.

Turning to this clone: Its antigen is currently unknown.

The germline V gene has CDR1 MNHEY and CDR2 SVGAGI. The ends were cut back, 5 bases at V and 1 base at J, with 8 bases in the middle. The CDR3 has 13 amino acids. The receptor was isolated from a man aged 45-65 years in good health and CMV-seropositive. The chain is built from TRBV6-5 and TRBJ1-1; the D gene is possibly TRBD1 (5 bases). Material for sequencing was PBMCs. In DNA, the CDR3 is TGTGCCAGCAGTACAGGACAGAACACTGAAGCTTTCTTT. Its translation: CASSTGQNTEAFF.